The clone carrying this TCR beta chain appeared a single time. The record originates from a study of blood T cell repertoires in COVID-19. Background on the study: COVID-19 samples collected from the United States, Italy and Spain covered acute and convalescent phases.

As originally analysed: Nucleated cell counts were estimated from reference gene primer amplification. Clones were sequenced by immunoSEQ multiplex PCR, and TCRdb holds only the in-frame ones, with some missing. V and J calls and clone size follow that table, whereas D and trimming were derived from the DNA. The table has some 110,000 clones, 74% seen once. Enrolment of Seattle patients took place during active infection, and they were followed longitudinally. Germline V gives CDR1 SGHVS, CDR2 FQNEAQ. The CDR3 is 14 amino acids. The V end was cut by 4 bases, the J end by 1 base, with 11 bases between.

This sequence joins TRBV7-8 and TRBJ2-7, with D possibly matching TRBD1 (5 bases). The sequencing sample was made of peripheral blood. This receptor was taken from a man older than 75 with COVID-19, enrolled during active disease. CDR3 amino acids: CASSYRQTSYEQYF. The CDR3 nucleotides are TGTGCCAGCAGCTATAGACAGACGTCCTACGAGCAGTACTTC.